Listed below are T cell receptor beta chains from one sample, sequenced in a study of T cell repertoires in cytomegalovirus infection. Antigens for these TCRs are unknown. TCRdb analysed the reads with MiXCR anew, one entry per CDR3 protein. The top ten hold about a sixth of the sample, which has about 500,000 distinct CDR3 sequences, roughly a third seen once. The specimen comprised cultured PBMCs, sampled from culture after CMV antigen stimulation. These receptors were obtained from a human donor in good health (CMV status not recorded). Some clones in this sample may be carry-over from other donors' samples. The CDR3 runs from the conserved cysteine through the conserved F or W. D genes are given only for firm matches. Expanded clones are given a class, and other clones once, few, many or no size at all.

clone size: few
J gene: TRBJ2-7
V gene: TRBV5-4
D gene: TRBD2
CDR3 DNA: TGTGCCAGCAGCTTGGCGCCTAGCGGGAGTCCCCACGAGCAGTACTTC
CDR3 protein: CASSLAPSGSPHEQYF

clone size: many
J gene: TRBJ1-2
V gene: TRBV7-2
D gene: -
CDR3 DNA: TGTGCCAGCAGCTCAAGGGAAGGAATTGGCTACACCTTC
CDR3 protein: CASSSREGIGYTF

clone size: few
J gene: TRBJ2-1
V gene: TRBV29-1
D gene: -
CDR3 DNA: TGCAGCGTGACCCTCGTTGGAAATGAGCAGTTCTTC
CDR3 protein: CSVTLVGNEQFF

clone size: -
J gene: TRBJ1-2
V gene: TRBV6-1
D gene: TRBD1
CDR3 DNA: TGTGCCAGCAAGACAGGGGGAGCTAACTATGGCTACACCTTC
CDR3 protein: CASKTGGANYGYTF

clone size: few
J gene: TRBJ2-5
V gene: TRBV7-2
D gene: TRBD2
CDR3 DNA: TGTGCCAGCAGCCCCCGACTAGCGGGGGCCCAAGAGACCCAGTACTTC
CDR3 protein: CASSPRLAGAQETQYF

clone size: -
J gene: TRBJ2-1
V gene: TRBV12-3/TRBV12-4
D gene: -
CDR3 DNA: TGTGCCAGCAGTTCCCCCCACGAGGGCCATGAGCAGTTCTTC
CDR3 protein: CASSSPHEGHEQFF

clone size: many
J gene: TRBJ2-5
V gene: TRBV7-2
D gene: TRBD2
CDR3 DNA: TGTGCCAGCAGCTCGGGACTAGCGGGCAAAGAGACCCAGTACTTC
CDR3 protein: CASSSGLAGKETQYF

clone size: medium-sized
J gene: TRBJ1-5
V gene: TRBV19
D gene: -
CDR3 DNA: TGTGCCAGTAGTATAGCCTTTGACAGCGGACATCAGCCCCAGCATTTT
CDR3 protein: CASSIAFDSGHQPQHF

clone size: few
J gene: TRBJ2-3
V gene: TRBV28
D gene: -
CDR3 DNA: TGTGCCAGCAGTTCGGGACACGAAGTTAGCACAGATACGCAGTATTTT
CDR3 protein: CASSSGHEVSTDTQYF

clone size: -
J gene: TRBJ2-2
V gene: TRBV24-1
D gene: TRBD1
CDR3 DNA: TGTGCCACCAGACAGGGGTCCGGGGAGCTGTTTTTT
CDR3 protein: CATRQGSGELFF

clone size: -
J gene: TRBJ1-4
V gene: TRBV7-9
D gene: -
CDR3 DNA: TGTGCCAGCAGCTGGACTGGGAACCTGAATGAAAAACTGTTTTTT
CDR3 protein: CASSWTGNLNEKLFF

clone size: many
J gene: TRBJ1-5
V gene: TRBV28
D gene: -
CDR3 DNA: TGTGCCAGCAGTTTAGTTGTTCTTAGCAATCAGCCCCAGCATTTT
CDR3 protein: CASSLVVLSNQPQHF

clone size: few
J gene: TRBJ2-1
V gene: TRBV28
D gene: -
CDR3 DNA: TGTGCCAGCAGCTCTAGCGTCCCCTCCTACAATGAGCAGTTCTTC
CDR3 protein: CASSSSVPSYNEQFF

clone size: few
J gene: TRBJ2-7
V gene: TRBV7-6
D gene: TRBD2
CDR3 DNA: TGTGCCAGCAGCCCCCTTAAGCGGGAGGGCCTCGAGCAGTACTTC
CDR3 protein: CASSPLKREGLEQYF

clone size: -
J gene: TRBJ1-5
V gene: TRBV19
D gene: TRBD1
CDR3 DNA: TGTGCCAGTAGGGTCGACAGGGGCCGACAGCCCCAGCATTTT
CDR3 protein: CASRVDRGRQPQHF

clone size: few
J gene: TRBJ2-3
V gene: TRBV10-3
D gene: -
CDR3 DNA: TGTGCCATCAGCGAAGGGACTGGAGATACGCAGTATTTT
CDR3 protein: CAISEGTGDTQYF

clone size: few
J gene: TRBJ2-1
V gene: TRBV24-1
D gene: TRBD1
CDR3 DNA: TGTGCCACCAGTAGGGACAGGGCTTTAAATGAGCAGTTCTTC
CDR3 protein: CATSRDRALNEQFF

clone size: -
J gene: TRBJ1-5
V gene: TRBV6-5
D gene: -
CDR3 DNA: TGTGCCAGCAGTTACCTGGCAGGGAATCAGCCCCAGCATTTT
CDR3 protein: CASSYLAGNQPQHF

clone size: -
J gene: TRBJ1-5
V gene: TRBV2
D gene: TRBD1
CDR3 DNA: TGTGCGGTGGGACAGAGCAATCAGCCCCAGCATTTT
CDR3 protein: CAVGQSNQPQHF

clone size: many
J gene: TRBJ1-1
V gene: TRBV7-8
D gene: TRBD1
CDR3 DNA: TGTGCCAGCAGCTCCCACCGGGCGACAGGGGAGACTGAAGCTTTCTTT
CDR3 protein: CASSSHRATGETEAFF

clone size: -
J gene: TRBJ1-4
V gene: TRBV7-2
D gene: -
CDR3 DNA: TGTGCCAGCAGCTCGCGGGCAGGAGGATCTGAAAAACTGTTTTTT
CDR3 protein: CASSSRAGGSEKLFF

clone size: -
J gene: TRBJ1-1
V gene: TRBV5-3
D gene: TRBD1
CDR3 DNA: TGTGCCAGAAGCTTGAGACAGGGAAGGACTGAAGCTTTCTTT
CDR3 protein: CARSLRQGRTEAFF

clone size: -
J gene: TRBJ2-2
V gene: TRBV20-1
D gene: -
CDR3 DNA: TGCAGTGTTCTTAGCACCCACACCGGGGAGCTGTTTTTT
CDR3 protein: CSVLSTHTGELFF

clone size: -
J gene: TRBJ1-1
V gene: TRBV6-5
D gene: -
CDR3 DNA: TGTGCCAGCAGTTACGACACAGAGAACACTGAAGCTTTCTTT
CDR3 protein: CASSYDTENTEAFF